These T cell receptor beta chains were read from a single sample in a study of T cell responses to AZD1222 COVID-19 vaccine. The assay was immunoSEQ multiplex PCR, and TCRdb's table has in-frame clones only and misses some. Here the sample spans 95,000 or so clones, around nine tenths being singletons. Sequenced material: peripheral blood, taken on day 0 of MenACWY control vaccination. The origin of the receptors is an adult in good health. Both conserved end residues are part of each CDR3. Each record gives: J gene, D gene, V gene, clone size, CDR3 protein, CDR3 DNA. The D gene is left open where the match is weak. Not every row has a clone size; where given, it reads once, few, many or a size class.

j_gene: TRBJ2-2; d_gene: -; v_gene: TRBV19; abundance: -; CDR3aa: CASSDLARPAGELFF; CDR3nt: TGTGCCAGTAGCGACTTGGCACGCCCAGCCGGGGAGCTGTTTTTT
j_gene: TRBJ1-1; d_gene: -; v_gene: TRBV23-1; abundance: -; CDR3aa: CASSHEGKTVPPPNTEAFF; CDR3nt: TGCGCCAGCAGTCATGAGGGGAAAACGGTTCCTCCTCCGAACACTGAAGCTTTCTTT
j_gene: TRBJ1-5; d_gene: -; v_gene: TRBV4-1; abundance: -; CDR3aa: CASSQDYSNQPQHF; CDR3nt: TGCGCCAGCAGCCAGGATTATAGCAATCAGCCCCAGCATTTT
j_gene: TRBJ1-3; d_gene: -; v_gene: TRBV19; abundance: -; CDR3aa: CASSISSGDAGYGSIYF; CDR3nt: TGTGCCAGTAGTATCTCCTCCGGAGATGCCGGGTATGGGTCCATATATTTT
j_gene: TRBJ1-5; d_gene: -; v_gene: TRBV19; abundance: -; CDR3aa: CASSIVFGPGGAQHF; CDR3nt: TGTGCCAGTAGTATAGTTTTCGGGCCTGGCGGGGCCCAGCATTTT
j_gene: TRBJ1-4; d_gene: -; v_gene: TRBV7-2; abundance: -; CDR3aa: CASSPSPRQNEKLFF; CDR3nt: TGTGCCAGCAGCCCCTCCCCAAGACAAAATGAAAAACTGTTTTTT
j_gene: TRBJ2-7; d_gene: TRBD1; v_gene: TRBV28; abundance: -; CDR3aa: CASSQGQGAPNEQYF; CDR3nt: TGTGCCAGCAGCCAAGGACAGGGGGCGCCCAACGAGCAGTACTTC
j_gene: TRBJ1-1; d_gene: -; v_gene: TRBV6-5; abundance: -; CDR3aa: CASSYSPGDGEAFF; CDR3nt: TGTGCCAGCAGTTACTCGCCAGGTGATGGGGAAGCTTTCTTT
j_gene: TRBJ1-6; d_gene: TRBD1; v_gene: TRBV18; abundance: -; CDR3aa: CASSPSGGDSPLHF; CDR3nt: TGTGCCAGCTCACCTTCAGGGGGCGATTCACCCCTCCACTTT
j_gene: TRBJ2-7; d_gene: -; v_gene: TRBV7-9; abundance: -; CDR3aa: CASSLAGKSYEQYF; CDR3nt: TGTGCCAGCAGCTTAGCCGGCAAATCCTACGAGCAGTACTTC
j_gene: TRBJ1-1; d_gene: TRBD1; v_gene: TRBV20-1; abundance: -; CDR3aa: CSASPTGGAGEAFF; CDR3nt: TGCAGTGCTAGTCCAACAGGGGGCGCGGGTGAAGCTTTCTTT
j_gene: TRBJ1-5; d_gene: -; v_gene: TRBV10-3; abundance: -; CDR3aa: CAISESLRGNQPQHF; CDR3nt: TGTGCCATCAGTGAGTCGCTGAGGGGGAATCAGCCCCAGCATTTT
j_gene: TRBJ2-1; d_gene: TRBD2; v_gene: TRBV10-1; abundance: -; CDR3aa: CASSERRLASYNEQFF; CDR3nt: TGCGCCAGCAGTGAGCGGAGACTAGCTAGCTACAATGAGCAGTTCTTC
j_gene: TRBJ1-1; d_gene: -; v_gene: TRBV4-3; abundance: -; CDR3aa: CASSQVGRNTEAFF; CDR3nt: TGCGCCAGCAGCCAAGTGGGCAGGAACACTGAAGCTTTCTTT
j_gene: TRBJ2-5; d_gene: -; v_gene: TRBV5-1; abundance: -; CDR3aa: CASSLMGRGPQETQYF; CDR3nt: TGCGCCAGCAGCTTGATGGGTCGGGGCCCACAAGAGACCCAGTACTTC
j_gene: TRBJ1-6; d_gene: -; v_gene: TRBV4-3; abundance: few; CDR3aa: CASSQDGHEGGNNSPLHF; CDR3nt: TGCGCCAGCAGCCAAGACGGACATGAGGGGGGGAATAATTCACCCCTCCACTTT
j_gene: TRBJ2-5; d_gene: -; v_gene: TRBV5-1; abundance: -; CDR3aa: CASSPRYQETQYF; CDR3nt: TGCGCCAGCAGCCCCCGGTACCAAGAGACCCAGTACTTC
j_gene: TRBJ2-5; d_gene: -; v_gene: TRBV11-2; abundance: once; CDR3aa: CASSLRFADSETQYF; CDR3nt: TGTGCCAGCAGCTTAAGATTTGCGGATTCGGAGACCCAGTACTTC
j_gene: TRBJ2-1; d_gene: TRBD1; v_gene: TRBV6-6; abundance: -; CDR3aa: CASSRQGGPYNEQFF; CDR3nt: TGTGCCAGCAGTAGACAGGGGGGCCCCTACAATGAGCAGTTCTTC
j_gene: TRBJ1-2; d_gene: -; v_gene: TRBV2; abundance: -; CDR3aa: CASSENPRQYYGYTF; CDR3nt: TGTGCCAGCAGTGAAAACCCAAGGCAATATTATGGCTACACCTTC
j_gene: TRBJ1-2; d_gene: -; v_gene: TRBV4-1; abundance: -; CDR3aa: CASSQDFRPANYGYTF; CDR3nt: TGCGCCAGCAGCCAAGATTTCAGACCTGCTAACTATGGCTACACCTTC
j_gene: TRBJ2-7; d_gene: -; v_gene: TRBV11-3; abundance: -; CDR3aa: CASSFLIGDGSSYEQYF; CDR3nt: TGTGCCAGCAGCTTCCTCATCGGGGACGGGAGCTCCTACGAGCAGTACTTC
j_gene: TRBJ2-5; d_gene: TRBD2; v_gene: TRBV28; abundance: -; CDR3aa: CASSLSGGVWETQYF; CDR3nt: TGTGCCAGCAGTTTATCGGGGGGGGTTTGGGAGACCCAGTACTTC
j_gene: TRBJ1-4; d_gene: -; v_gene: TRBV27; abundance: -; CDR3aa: CASSLDSYNEKLFF; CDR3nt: TGTGCCAGCAGTTTAGACAGTTATAATGAAAAACTGTTTTTT
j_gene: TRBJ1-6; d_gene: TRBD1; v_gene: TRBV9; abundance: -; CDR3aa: CASSYEGAGSPLHF; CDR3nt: TGTGCCAGCAGCTATGAGGGGGCAGGATCACCCCTCCACTTT
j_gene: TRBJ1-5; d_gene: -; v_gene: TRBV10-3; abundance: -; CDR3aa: CAISSDTKNQPQHF; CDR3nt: TGTGCCATCAGTTCGGACACGAAGAATCAGCCCCAGCATTTT
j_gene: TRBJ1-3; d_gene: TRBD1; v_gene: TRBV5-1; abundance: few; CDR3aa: CASSPTGGNTIYF; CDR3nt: TGCGCCAGCAGCCCCACAGGGGGGAACACCATATATTTT
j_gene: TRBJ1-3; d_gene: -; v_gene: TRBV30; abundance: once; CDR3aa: CAWSGRNSGNTIYF; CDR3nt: TGTGCCTGGAGTGGACGGAACTCTGGAAACACCATATATTTT
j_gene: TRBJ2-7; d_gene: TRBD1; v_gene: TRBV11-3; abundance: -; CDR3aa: CASGTAYEQYF; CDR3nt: TGTGCCAGTGGGACAGCCTACGAGCAGTACTTC
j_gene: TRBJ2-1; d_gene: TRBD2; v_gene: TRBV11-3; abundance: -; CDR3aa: CASSPHPGLAGNEQFF; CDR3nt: TGTGCCAGCAGCCCGCACCCTGGACTAGCGGGAAATGAGCAGTTCTTC
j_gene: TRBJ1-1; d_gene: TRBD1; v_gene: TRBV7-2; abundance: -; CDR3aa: CASSPQQGEYTEAFF; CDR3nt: TGTGCCAGCAGCCCTCAACAGGGGGAGTACACTGAAGCTTTCTTT
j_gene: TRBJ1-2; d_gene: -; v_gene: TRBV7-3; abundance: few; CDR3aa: CASSLGPREGSGYTF; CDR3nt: TGTGCCAGCAGCTTAGGTCCCAGGGAAGGCAGTGGCTACACCTTC
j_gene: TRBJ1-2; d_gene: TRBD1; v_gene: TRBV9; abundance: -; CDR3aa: CASSVEGTGAYGYTF; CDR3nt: TGTGCCAGCAGCGTAGAGGGGACAGGGGCCTATGGCTACACCTTC
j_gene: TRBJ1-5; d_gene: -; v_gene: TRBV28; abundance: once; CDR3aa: CASSLHGGGNQPQHF; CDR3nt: TGTGCCAGCAGTTTACACGGGGGGGGCAATCAGCCCCAGCATTTT
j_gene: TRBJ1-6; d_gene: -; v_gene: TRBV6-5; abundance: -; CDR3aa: CASSLRRRGNSPLHF; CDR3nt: TGTGCCAGCAGCTTAAGACGACGGGGGAATTCACCCCTCCACTTT
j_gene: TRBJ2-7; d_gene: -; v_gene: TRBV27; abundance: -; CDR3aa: CASSSSRGRYEQYF; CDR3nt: TGTGCCAGCAGTTCCTCTCGGGGCCGTTACGAGCAGTACTTC
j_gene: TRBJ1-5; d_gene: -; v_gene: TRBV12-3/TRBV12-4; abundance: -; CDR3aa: CASSLALHQPQHF; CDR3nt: TGTGCCAGCAGTTTAGCGCTCCATCAGCCCCAGCATTTT
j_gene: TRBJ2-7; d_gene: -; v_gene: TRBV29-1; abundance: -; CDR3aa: CSVGTQGYEQYF; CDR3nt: TGCAGCGTTGGAACACAGGGCTACGAGCAGTACTTC
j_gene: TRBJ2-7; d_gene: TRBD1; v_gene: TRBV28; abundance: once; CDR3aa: CASSTSQGASEQYF; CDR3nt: TGTGCCAGCAGTACCTCTCAGGGGGCGAGCGAGCAGTACTTC
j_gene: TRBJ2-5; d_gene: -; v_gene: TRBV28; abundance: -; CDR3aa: CASSSLKGLETQYF; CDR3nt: TGTGCCAGCAGTTCCTTAAAAGGGTTGGAGACCCAGTACTTC
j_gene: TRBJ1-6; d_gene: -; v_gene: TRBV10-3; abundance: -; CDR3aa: CAISVDKNSPLHF; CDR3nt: TGTGCCATCAGTGTTGACAAGAATTCACCCCTCCACTTT
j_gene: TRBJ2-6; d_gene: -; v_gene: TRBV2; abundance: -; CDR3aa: CASSVQDSGANVLTF; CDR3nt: TGTGCCAGCAGTGTGCAGGACTCTGGGGCCAACGTCCTGACTTTC
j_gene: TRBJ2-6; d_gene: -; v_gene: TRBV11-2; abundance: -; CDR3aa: CASSLDGSRAGANVLTF; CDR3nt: TGTGCCAGCAGCTTAGATGGGTCCAGGGCTGGGGCCAACGTCCTGACTTTC
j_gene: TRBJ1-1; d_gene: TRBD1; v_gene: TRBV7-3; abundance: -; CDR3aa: CASSLLQSGTGGTEAFF; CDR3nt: TGTGCCAGCAGCTTACTCCAATCCGGGACAGGGGGCACTGAAGCTTTCTTT
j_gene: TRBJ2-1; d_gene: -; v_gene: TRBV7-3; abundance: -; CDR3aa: CASSLSPGVYNEQFF; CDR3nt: TGTGCCAGCAGCTTAAGTCCGGGGGTCTACAATGAGCAGTTCTTC
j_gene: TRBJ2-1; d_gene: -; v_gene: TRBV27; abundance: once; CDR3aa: CASSLGPDRLFSDEQFF; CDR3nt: TGTGCCAGCAGTTTAGGCCCCGACAGGTTGTTCTCCGATGAGCAGTTCTTC
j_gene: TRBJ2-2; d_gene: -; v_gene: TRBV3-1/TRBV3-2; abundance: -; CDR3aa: CASRRTGNSPGELFF; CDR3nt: TGTGCCAGCAGGCGTACAGGGAATTCACCCGGGGAGCTGTTTTTT
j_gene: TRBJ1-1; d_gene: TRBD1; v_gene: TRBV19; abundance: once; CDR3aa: CASTLDQGGTTEAFF; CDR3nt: TGTGCCAGTACTCTTGACCAGGGGGGAACCACTGAAGCTTTCTTT
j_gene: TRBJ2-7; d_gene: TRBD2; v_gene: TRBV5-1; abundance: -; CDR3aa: CASSPNTGGDIPAGQYF; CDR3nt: TGCGCCAGCAGCCCCAACACGGGGGGGGACATCCCGGCGGGGCAGTACTTC
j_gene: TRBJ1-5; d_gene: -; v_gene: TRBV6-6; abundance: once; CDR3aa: CASSYGGMNQPQHF; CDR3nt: TGTGCCAGCAGTTACGGGGGGATGAATCAGCCCCAGCATTTT
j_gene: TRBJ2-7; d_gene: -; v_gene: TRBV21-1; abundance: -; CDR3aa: CASSKARQPYEQYF; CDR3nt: TGTGCCAGCAGCAAAGCGCGACAGCCCTACGAGCAGTACTTC
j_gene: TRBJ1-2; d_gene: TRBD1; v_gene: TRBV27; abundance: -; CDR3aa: CASSFAPVWARGLGQDGYTF; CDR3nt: TGTGCCAGCAGTTTCGCTCCGGTTTGGGCTCGGGGACTAGGACAGGATGGCTACACCTTC
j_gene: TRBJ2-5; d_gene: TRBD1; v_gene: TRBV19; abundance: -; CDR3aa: CASKAQGVRFQETQYF; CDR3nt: TGTGCCAGTAAGGCTCAGGGGGTAAGATTCCAAGAGACCCAGTACTTC
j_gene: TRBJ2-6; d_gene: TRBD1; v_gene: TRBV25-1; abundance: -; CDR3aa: CASIPRTGPLSGANVLTF; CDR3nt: TGTGCCAGCATTCCCAGGACAGGGCCCCTCTCTGGGGCCAACGTCCTGACTTTC